These 8 T cell receptor beta chains came from one sample sequenced in a study of blood T cells in healthy people across ages. The second PCR ran roughly 6 to 12 cycles with a sample-barcoded 5' primer and J-beta primers. In TCRdb, the 5' RACE reads were re-called with MiXCR into one record per CDR3 protein. This sample has about 1.8 million distinct CDR3 sequences; around half occur once, and the top ten carry roughly 2%. Sequencing input: blood. These receptor sequences come from a woman aged 40 to 55 in good health.

This clonotype occurred a few times. This chain links TRBV7-8 with TRBJ2-1; 9 nucleotides agree with TRBD1. Germline CDR1 reads SGHVS; CDR2 reads FQNEAQ. The J segment lost 4 bases and the V segment lost 4 bases, leaving 5 bases of the junction unmatched. The CDR3 has 15 amino acids. CDR3 DNA sequence: TGTGCCAGCAGCTACCGGACAGGGGAATACAATGAGCAGTTCTTC. This codes for CASSYRTGEYNEQFF.

This chain joins TRBV6-4 and TRBJ2-3; possibly TRBD2 for D (5 bases). V lost 3 bases, J lost 1 base, and 11 bases lay in between. This CDR3 contains 15 residues. Germline CDR1 is MRHNA and CDR2 is SNTAGT. Here the CDR3 DNA reads TGTGCCAGCAGTGAGAGGCGGGCCGGCACAGATACGCAGTATTTT. It codes for CASSERRAGTDTQYF.

The chain combines TRBV7-2 with TRBJ1-6; D uncertain. The CDR3 consists of 18 residues. V lost 5 bases, J lost 0 bases, and 17 bases lay in between. From germline, CDR1 is SGHTA and CDR2 FQGNSA. The DNA of the CDR3 is TGTGCCAGCAGCCGTACGCTCCTGAAGAGCTCCTATAATTCACCCCTCCACTTT. As protein: CASSRTLLKSSYNSPLHF.

The chain combines TRBV4-1 with TRBJ2-5, with 11 bases matching TRBD1. The CDR3 consists of 15 residues. From germline, CDR1 is MGHRA and CDR2 YSYEKL. V shed 4 bases and J 5 bases; nucleotides not matched to a gene: 6. The CDR3 DNA sequence: TGCGCCAGCAGCCTTGGACAGGGGGCCGTTGAGACCCAGTACTTC. Its translation is CASSLGQGAVETQYF.

V usage is TRBV9 and J usage is TRBJ2-1, with unresolved D. The CDR3 loop spans 15 amino acids. Germline values: CDR1 SGDLS, CDR2 YYNGEE. Trimming shortened V by 0 bases and J by 6 bases, and 13 bases separated the two germline ends. The DNA of the CDR3 is TGTGCCAGCAGCGTAGATCCAGGTTCACCCAATGAGCAGTTCTTC. It specifies CASSVDPGSPNEQFF.

The V gene is TRBV7-2, the J gene TRBJ2-3, with D hard to call. V was pared by 6 bases and J by 3 bases, with 10 bases between. The CDR3 runs 13 residues. Per germline, CDR1 SGHTA and CDR2 FQGNSA. The CDR3 bases are TGTGCCAGCAGACCTTGGAAAACAGATACGCAGTATTTT. Encoded protein: CASRPWKTDTQYF.

This clonotype showed up just once. The chain recombines TRBV12-3 or TRBV12-4 with TRBJ2-3; the D call may be TRBD1 or TRBD2 (5 bases each). V lost 7 bases to trimming and J lost 4 bases, with 15 bases between them. The CDR3 contains 14 residues. The CDR3 DNA reads TGTGCCAGCACCCAGGGAGCTGCAGCAGATACGCAGTATTTT. The encoded protein is CASTQGAAADTQYF.

The chain couples TRBV6-5 to TRBJ1-1; 9 bases match TRBD1. Germline CDR1 reads MNHEY; CDR2 reads SVGAGI. V was clipped by 8 bases and J by 1 base; unmatched bases: 8. The CDR3 is made up of 15 amino acids. CDR3 sequence reads: CASARDRAPNTEAFF. The CDR3 DNA sequence: TGTGCCAGCGCGCGGGACAGGGCCCCGAACACTGAAGCTTTCTTT.